This TCR beta chain came from a study of shared clonotypes between healthy human individuals. Overall study context: Per donor, three plates held CD4 naive cells, three held CD4 memory, two held CD8 naive and one held CD8 memory. General observations from the study: A reduction in generation probabilities was seen for non-shared clonotypes relative to those shared by all four donors. Blood was the only sampled material, and tissue repertoires likely differ.

The CDR3 contains 14 residues. Deletions cut 0 bases from V and 3 bases from J, with 6 bases between. CDR1 SGDLS and CDR2 YYNGEE come from the germline V gene. Regarding this clone: No antigen is known for it.

The assay was immunoSEQ multiplex PCR, and TCRdb's table has in-frame clones only and misses some. The top ten clones hold 0.13% of a sample with 2 million to 2.5 million clones, about 94% of them seen once. Sequenced sample: naive CD4+ T cells sorted from blood. As to subset: CD45RA+ positively selected. This receptor was obtained from a man aged 18 to 30 in good health. This chain joins TRBV9 and TRBJ1-4, with TRBD1 as a possible D gene (5 bases). CDR3 amino acids: CASSVGDANEKLFF. The CDR3 bases are TGTGCCAGCAGCGTAGGGGACGCTAATGAAAAACTGTTTTTT.